Reported below is one T cell receptor beta chain. The antigen remains unidentified. With 7 bases removed from V and 3 bases from J, the gap between germline ends came to 17 bases. The CDR3 has 15 amino acids. Germline CDR1 is LNHDA and CDR2 is SQIVND (reference sequence). The data stem from a study of T cell responses to AZD1222 COVID-19 vaccine. Clones were read by immunoSEQ multiplex PCR, and TCRdb kept only the in-frame ones, dropping some. The repertoire consists of 110,000 to 150,000 clones, with over 85% occurring once and the leading ten covering around 5%. Broader study findings: Mostly white British, mostly female donors; authors suggested clonal diversity may be underestimated. Baseline testing showed seropositivity in only a handful of AZD1222 recipients.

Sequencing used peripheral blood, obtained on day 0 of AZD1222 vaccination. The chain has TRBV19 and TRBJ2-3, with D unclear. The TCR originated in an adult in good health. Here the CDR3 DNA reads TGTGCCAGTACCTCTATGGCAGCCGGTACAGATACGCAGTATTTT. Its protein product is CASTSMAAGTDTQYF.